The rows below give T cell receptor beta chains drawn from one sample of a study of cytomegalovirus exposure and HLA in healthy donors. Profiling relied on immunoSEQ multiplex PCR, and the TCRdb table lists in-frame clones only, not all of them. The sample holds roughly 160,000 clones; over 60% are singletons and the top ten take approximately 1.5%. The specimen was PBMCs. These receptor sequences come from a girl between 5 and 17 years old in good health and CMV-seronegative. CDR3s leave out the opening cysteine and the closing phenylalanine or tryptophan. Some rows have no size entry. The others give once, few or many, or a class for an expanded clone.

>TRBV6-4|-
ASSVLAGGTNTGELF
>TRBV10-3|-
AISDLLAGDGTDTQY
>TRBV6-1|-
ASTLDRVGNEQF
>TRBV12-5|-
ASGASQPQH
>TRBV27|-
ASIGGGYTEAF
>TRBV11-2|once
ASSPGQGVREGYT
>TRBV5-1|few
ASSLGATRGGAYEQY
>TRBV7-9|-
ASSLAGGLHYGYT
>TRBV5-1|-
ASSDSPDRRNYGYT
>TRBV19|few
ASSISPGVDSPLH
>TRBV5-5|-
ASSLEQGAYEQY
>TRBV27|-
ASSSTWGGSTEAF
>TRBV27|-
ASTRLPLGYGYT
>TRBV25-1|-
ASSDRTGEGGELF
>TRBV25-1|-
ASSGEPGQYNEQF
>TRBV7-8|-
ASSLGLGLAGGRGNEQF